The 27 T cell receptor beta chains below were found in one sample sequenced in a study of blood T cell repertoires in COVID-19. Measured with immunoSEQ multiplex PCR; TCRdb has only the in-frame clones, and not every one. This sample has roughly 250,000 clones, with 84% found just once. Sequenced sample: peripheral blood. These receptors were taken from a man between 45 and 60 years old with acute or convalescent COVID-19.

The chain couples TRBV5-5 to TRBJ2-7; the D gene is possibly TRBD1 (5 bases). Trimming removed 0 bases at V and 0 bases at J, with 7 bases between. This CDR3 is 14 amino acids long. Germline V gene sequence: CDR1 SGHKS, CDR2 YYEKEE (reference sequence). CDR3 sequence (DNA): TGTGCCAGCAGCTTGGGACAGATCTCCTACGAGCAGTACTTC. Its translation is CASSLGQISYEQYF.

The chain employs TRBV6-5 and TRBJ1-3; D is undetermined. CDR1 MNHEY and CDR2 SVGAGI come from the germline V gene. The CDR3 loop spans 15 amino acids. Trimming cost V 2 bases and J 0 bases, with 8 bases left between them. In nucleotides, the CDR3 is TGTGCCAGCAGTTACAGACAACCCTCTGGAAACACCATATATTTT. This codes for CASSYRQPSGNTIYF.

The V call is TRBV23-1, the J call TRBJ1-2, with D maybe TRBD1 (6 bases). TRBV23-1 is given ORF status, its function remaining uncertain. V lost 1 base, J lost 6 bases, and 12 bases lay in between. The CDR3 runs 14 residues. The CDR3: CASSQFGQNDGYTF. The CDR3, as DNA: TGCGCCAGCAGTCAATTCGGACAGAATGATGGCTACACCTTC.

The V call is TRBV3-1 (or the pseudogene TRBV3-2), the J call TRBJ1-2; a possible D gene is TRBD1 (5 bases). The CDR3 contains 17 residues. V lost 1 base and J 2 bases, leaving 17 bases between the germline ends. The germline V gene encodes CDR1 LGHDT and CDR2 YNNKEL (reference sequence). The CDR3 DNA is TGTGCCAGCAGCCAAGTTCTCTTCCGCGACAGAAACTATGGCTACACCTTC. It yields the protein CASSQVLFRDRNYGYTF.

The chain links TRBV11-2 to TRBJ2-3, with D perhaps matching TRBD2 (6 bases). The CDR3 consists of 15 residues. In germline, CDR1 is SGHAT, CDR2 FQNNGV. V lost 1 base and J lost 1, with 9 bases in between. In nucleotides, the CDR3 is TGTGCCAGCAGCTTAGGGACTACAGGCACAGATACGCAGTATTTT. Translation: CASSLGTTGTDTQYF.

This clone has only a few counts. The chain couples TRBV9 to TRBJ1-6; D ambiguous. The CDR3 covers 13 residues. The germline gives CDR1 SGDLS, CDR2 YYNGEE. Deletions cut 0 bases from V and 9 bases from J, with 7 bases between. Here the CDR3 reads CASSVGSTSPLHF. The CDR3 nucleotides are TGTGCCAGCAGCGTAGGGAGTACTTCACCCCTCCACTTT.

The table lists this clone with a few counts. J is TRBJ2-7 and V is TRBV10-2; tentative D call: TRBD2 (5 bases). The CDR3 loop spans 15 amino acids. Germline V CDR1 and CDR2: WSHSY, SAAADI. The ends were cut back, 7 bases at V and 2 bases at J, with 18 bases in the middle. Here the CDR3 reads CASTGLAGPTYEQYF. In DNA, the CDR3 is TGCGCCAGCACCGGACTCGCGGGCCCTACCTACGAGCAGTACTTC.

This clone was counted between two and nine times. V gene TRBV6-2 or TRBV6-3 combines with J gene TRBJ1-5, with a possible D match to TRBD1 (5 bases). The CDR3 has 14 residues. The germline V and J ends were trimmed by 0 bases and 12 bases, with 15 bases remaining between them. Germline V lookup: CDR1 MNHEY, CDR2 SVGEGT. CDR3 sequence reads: CASSYSWEGMDQHF. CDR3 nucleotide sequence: TGTGCCAGCAGTTACTCGTGGGAGGGGATGGACCAGCATTTT.

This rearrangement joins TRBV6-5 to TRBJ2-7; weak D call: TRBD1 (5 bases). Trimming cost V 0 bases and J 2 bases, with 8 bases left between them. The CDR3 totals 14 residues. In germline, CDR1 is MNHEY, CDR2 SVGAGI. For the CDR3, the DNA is TGTGCCAGCAGTTACTCAGACAGAGCCTACGAGCAGTACTTC. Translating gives CASSYSDRAYEQYF.

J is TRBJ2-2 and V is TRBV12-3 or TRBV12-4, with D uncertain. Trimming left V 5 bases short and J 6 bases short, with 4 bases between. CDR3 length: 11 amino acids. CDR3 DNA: TGTGCCAGCAGTAGCTCCGGGGAGCTGTTTTTT. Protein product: CASSSSGELFF.

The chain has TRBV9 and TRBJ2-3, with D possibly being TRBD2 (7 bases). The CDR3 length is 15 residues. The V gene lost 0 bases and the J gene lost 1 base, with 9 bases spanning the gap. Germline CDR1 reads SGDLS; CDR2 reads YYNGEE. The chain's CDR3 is CASSVEGGGTDTQYF. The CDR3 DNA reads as TGTGCCAGCAGCGTAGAGGGGGGGGGCACAGATACGCAGTATTTT.

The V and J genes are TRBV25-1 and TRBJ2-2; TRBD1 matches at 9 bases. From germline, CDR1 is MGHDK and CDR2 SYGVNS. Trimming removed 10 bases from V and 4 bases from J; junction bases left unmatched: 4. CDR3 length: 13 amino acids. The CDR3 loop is CAIRTGVTGELFF. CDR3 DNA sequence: TGTGCCATAAGGACAGGGGTCACCGGGGAGCTGTTTTTT.

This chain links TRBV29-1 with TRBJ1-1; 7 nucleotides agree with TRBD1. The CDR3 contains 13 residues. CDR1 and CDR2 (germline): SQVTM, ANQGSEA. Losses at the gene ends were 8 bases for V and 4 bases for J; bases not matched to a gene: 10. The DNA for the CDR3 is TGCAGCCTTGCCGGGACAGCGGGCACTGAAGCTTTCTTT. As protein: CSLAGTAGTEAFF.

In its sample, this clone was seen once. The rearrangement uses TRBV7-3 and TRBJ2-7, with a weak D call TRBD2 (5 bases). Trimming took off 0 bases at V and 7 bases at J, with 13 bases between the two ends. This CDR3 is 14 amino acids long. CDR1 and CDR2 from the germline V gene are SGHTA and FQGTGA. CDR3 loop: CASSLTGPTGEQYF. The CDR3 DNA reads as TGTGCCAGCAGCTTAACAGGGCCGACGGGGGAGCAGTACTTC.

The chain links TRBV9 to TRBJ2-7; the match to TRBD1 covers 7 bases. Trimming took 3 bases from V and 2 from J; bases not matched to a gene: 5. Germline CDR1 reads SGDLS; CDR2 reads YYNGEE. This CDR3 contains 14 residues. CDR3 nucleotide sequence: TGTGCCAGCAGCGCCCCTGACAGGGCCTACGAGCAGTACTTC. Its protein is CASSAPDRAYEQYF.

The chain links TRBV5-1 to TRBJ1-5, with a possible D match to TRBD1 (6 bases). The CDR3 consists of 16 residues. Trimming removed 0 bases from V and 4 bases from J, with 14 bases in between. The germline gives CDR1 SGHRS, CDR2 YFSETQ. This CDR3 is CASSLAPGAENQPQHF. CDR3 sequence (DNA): TGCGCCAGCAGCTTGGCCCCAGGGGCGGAAAATCAGCCCCAGCATTTT.

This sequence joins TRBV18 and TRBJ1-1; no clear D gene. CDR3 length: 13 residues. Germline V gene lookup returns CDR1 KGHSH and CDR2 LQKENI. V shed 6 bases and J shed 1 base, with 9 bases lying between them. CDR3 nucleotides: TGTGCCAGCTCCCTGGCAGAGAACACTGAAGCTTTCTTT. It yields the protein CASSLAENTEAFF.

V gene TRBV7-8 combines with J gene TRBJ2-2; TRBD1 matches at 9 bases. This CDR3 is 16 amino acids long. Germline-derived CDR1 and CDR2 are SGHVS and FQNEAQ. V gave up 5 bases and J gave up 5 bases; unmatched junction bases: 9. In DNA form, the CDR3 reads TGTGCCAGCAGCCCACCGGGACAGGGCTGGACCGGGGAGCTGTTTTTT. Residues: CASSPPGQGWTGELFF.

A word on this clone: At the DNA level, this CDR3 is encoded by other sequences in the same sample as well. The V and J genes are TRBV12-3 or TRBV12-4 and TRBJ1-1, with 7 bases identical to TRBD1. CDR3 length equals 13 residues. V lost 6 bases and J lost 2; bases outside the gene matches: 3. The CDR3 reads CASSRDRNTEAFF. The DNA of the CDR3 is TGTGCCAGCAGCAGGGACAGAAACACTGAAGCTTTCTTT.

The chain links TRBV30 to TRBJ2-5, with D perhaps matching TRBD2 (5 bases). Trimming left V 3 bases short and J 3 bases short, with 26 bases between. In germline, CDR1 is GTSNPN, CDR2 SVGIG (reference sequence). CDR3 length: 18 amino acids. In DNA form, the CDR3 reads TGTGCCTGGAGCTTAATGGGATTTGGGCGCGGGTTGAAAGAGACCCAGTACTTC. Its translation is CAWSLMGFGRGLKETQYF.

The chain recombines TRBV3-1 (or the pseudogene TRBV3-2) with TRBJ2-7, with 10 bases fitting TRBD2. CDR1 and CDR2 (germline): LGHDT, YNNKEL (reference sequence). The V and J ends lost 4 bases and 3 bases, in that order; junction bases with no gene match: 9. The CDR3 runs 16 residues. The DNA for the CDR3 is TGTGCCAGCAGCCCCCCGGCGCAGCGGGGGGGCTACGAGCAGTACTTC. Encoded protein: CASSPPAQRGGYEQYF.

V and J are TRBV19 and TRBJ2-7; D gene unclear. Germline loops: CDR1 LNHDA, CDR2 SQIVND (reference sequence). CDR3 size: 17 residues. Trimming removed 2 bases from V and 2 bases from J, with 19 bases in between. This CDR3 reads CASSINLDSIVPYEQYF. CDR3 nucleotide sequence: TGTGCCAGTAGTATAAATCTTGATAGCATCGTCCCCTACGAGCAGTACTTC.

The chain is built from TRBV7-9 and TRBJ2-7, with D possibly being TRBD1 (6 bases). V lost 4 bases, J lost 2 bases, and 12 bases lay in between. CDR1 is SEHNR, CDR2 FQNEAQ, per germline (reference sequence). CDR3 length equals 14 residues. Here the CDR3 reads CASSSTGTPYEQYF. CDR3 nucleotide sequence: TGTGCCAGCAGCTCTACCGGGACACCCTACGAGCAGTACTTC.

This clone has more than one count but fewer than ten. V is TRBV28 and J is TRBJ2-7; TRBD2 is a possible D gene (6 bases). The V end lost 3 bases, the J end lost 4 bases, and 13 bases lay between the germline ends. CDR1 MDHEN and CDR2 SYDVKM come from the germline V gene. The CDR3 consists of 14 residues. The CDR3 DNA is TGTGCCAGCAGTTTGGAGGGTACAGAATACGAGCAGTACTTC. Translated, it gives CASSLEGTEYEQYF. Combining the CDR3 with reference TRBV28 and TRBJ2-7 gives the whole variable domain DVKVTQSSRYLVKRTGEKVFLECVQDMDHENMFWYRQDPGLGLRLIYFSYDVKMKEKGDIPEGYSVSREKKERFSLILESASTNQTSMYLCASSLEGTEYEQYFGPGTRLTVT.

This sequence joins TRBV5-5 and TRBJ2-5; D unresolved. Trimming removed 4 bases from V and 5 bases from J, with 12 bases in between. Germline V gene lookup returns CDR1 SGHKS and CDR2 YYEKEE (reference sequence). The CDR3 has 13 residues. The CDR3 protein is CASSLGPGETQYF. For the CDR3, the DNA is TGTGCCAGCAGCCTGGGCCCCGGGGAGACCCAGTACTTC.

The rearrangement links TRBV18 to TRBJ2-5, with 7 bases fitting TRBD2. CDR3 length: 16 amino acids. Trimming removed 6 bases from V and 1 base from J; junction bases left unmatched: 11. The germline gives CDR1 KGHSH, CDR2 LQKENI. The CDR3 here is CASSPNQAGSQETQYF. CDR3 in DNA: TGTGCCAGCTCCCCCAACCAAGCGGGAAGCCAAGAGACCCAGTACTTC.

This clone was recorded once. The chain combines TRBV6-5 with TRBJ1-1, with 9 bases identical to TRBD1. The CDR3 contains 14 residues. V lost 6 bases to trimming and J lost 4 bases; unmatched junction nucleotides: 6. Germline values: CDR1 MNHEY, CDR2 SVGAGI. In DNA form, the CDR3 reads TGTGCCAGCAGCCAAACGACAGGGGGCACTGAAGCTTTCTTT. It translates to CASSQTTGGTEAFF.